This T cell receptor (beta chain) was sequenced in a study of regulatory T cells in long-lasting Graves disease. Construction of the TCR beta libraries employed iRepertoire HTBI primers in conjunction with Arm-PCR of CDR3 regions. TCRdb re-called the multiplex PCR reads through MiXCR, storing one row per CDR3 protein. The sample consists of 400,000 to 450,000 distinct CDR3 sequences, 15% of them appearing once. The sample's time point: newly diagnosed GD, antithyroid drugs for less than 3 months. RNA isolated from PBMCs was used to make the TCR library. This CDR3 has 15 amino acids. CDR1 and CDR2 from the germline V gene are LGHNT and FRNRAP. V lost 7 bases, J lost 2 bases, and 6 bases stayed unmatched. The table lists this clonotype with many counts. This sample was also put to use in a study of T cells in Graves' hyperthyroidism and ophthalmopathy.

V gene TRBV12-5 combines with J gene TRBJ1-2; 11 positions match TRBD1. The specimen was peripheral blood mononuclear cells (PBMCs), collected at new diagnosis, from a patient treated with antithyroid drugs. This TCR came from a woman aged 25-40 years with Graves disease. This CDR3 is CASAPGQGANYGYTF. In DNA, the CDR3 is TGTGCTAGTGCCCCAGGACAGGGGGCGAACTATGGCTACACCTTC.